Shown below are 23 T cell receptor beta chains from a single sample sequenced in a study of cytomegalovirus exposure and HLA in healthy donors. With 60 Vbeta and 13 Jbeta primers, the PCR was carried out. The data were produced by immunoSEQ multiplex PCR, yet TCRdb's version contains in-frame clones alone and is incomplete. The sample has 150,000 to 200,000 clones, 87% seen once. Sequencing was carried out using PBMCs. Receptors originate from a girl under three years old in good health and CMV-seronegative.

This clone was counted between two and nine times. The gene calls are TRBV14 and TRBJ2-7, with D possibly TRBD2 on 5 matching bases. The CDR3 loop spans 15 amino acids. The V gene's germline CDR1 is SGHDN and CDR2 FVKESK. Deletions cut 1 base from V and 4 bases from J, with 14 bases between. The CDR3 spells CASSQGPSSFYEQYF. CDR3 nucleotides: TGTGCCAGCAGCCAAGGTCCTAGCTCCTTTTACGAGCAGTACTTC.

V gene TRBV7-3 combines with J gene TRBJ2-1, with 13 nucleotides matching TRBD2. CDR3 length equals 17 residues. Germline V CDR1 and CDR2: SGHTA, FQGTGA. V lost 5 bases to trimming and J lost 8 bases; unmatched junction nucleotides: 12. The CDR3 sequence: CASSLNPGLAGEDEQFF. The CDR3 coding sequence is TGTGCCAGCAGCCTTAACCCCGGACTAGCGGGAGAAGATGAGCAGTTCTTC.

V is TRBV5-1 and J is TRBJ2-2; unclear D gene. Germline V gene sequence: CDR1 SGHRS, CDR2 YFSETQ. This CDR3 contains 11 residues. The V and J ends lost 2 bases and 8 bases respectively, with 4 bases between them. CDR3 in amino acids: CASSFRGELFF. CDR3 sequence (DNA): TGCGCCAGCAGCTTCCGGGGGGAGCTGTTTTTT.

The chain uses TRBV13 and TRBJ2-5; D is perhaps TRBD1 (6 bases). Germline values: CDR1 PRHDT, CDR2 FYEKMQ (reference sequence). V gave up 5 bases and J gave up 2 bases, with 15 bases separating them. The CDR3 has 15 amino acids. The CDR3 here is CASSDRDNPQETQYF. The CDR3 DNA reads TGTGCCAGCAGCGACCGGGACAACCCTCAAGAGACCCAGTACTTC.

CDR3 bases: TGTGCCAGCGACAGGGAGGCAAACTATGGCTACACCTTC. Translated, it gives CASDREANYGYTF. The chain carries TRBV2 and TRBJ1-2, with 7 bases matching TRBD1. After removal of 8 bases from V and 2 bases from J, the junction contained 5 bases not matched to a gene. The germline V gene has CDR1 SNHLY and CDR2 FYNNEI. The CDR3 has 13 residues.

This rearrangement joins TRBV27 to TRBJ2-5; tentative D call: TRBD2 (7 bases). Germline V gives CDR1 MNHEY, CDR2 SMNVEV (reference sequence). The V gene lost 5 bases and the J gene lost 5 bases, with 12 bases spanning the gap. CDR3 length: 13 amino acids. CDR3 in DNA: TGTGCCAGCAGTCAAGGGGGAGGGGAGACCCAGTACTTC. Protein: CASSQGGGETQYF.

The V and J genes are TRBV7-8 and TRBJ1-3, with D possibly TRBD1 on 6 matching bases. Deletions cut 5 bases from V and 0 bases from J, with 11 bases between. In germline, CDR1 is SGHVS, CDR2 FQNEAQ. The CDR3 length is 15 residues. The CDR3 coding sequence is TGTGCCAGCAGCCCGGACAGAATCTCTGGAAACACCATATATTTT. Translation gives CASSPDRISGNTIYF.

V gene TRBV9 combines with J gene TRBJ2-1, with 8 nucleotides matching TRBD2. The germline CDR1 and CDR2 sequences are SGDLS and YYNGEE. Germline trimming cut 0 bases from V and 6 bases from J; bases unmatched to any gene: 11. The CDR3 runs to 17 residues. The CDR3: CASSVALAGTWGNEQFF. Written as DNA, the CDR3 is TGTGCCAGCAGCGTAGCGCTAGCGGGTACCTGGGGCAATGAGCAGTTCTTC.

The sample holds one count of this clone. The chain couples TRBV6-1 to TRBJ2-1; TRBD2 agrees at 14 bases. CDR3 length equals 14 residues. J was trimmed by 13 bases and V by 2 bases; bases with no gene match: 4. Germline loops: CDR1 MNHNS, CDR2 SASEGT. The CDR3 protein is CASSELGLAGDQFF. The DNA for the CDR3 is TGTGCCAGCAGTGAACTGGGACTAGCGGGAGATCAGTTCTTC.

The V gene is TRBV2, the J gene TRBJ2-3, with 12 bases lining up with TRBD2. With V trimmed by 6 bases and J by 1 base, 2 bases remained unmatched. The CDR3 length is 15 residues. Germline V gene sequence: CDR1 SNHLY, CDR2 FYNNEI. CDR3 amino acids: CASRTSGRRTDTQYF. In DNA, the CDR3 is TGTGCCAGCAGGACTAGCGGGAGACGCACAGATACGCAGTATTTT.

The chain uses TRBV2 and TRBJ1-5; the match to TRBD1 covers 9 bases. This CDR3 is 14 amino acids long. Trimming removed 3 bases from V and 7 bases from J; junction bases left unmatched: 4. Per the germline V gene, CDR1 is SNHLY and CDR2 is FYNNEI. CDR3 bases: TGTGCCAGCAGTGACGACAGGGGGGGGCAGCCCCAGCATTTT. Protein sequence: CASSDDRGGQPQHF.

The chain recombines TRBV4-2 with TRBJ2-5, with TRBD1 matching 7 bases. The J call may be faulty, since TRBJ2-7 better matches the DNA end. CDR1 and CDR2 (germline): LGHNA, YNFKEQ. The CDR3 contains 17 residues. The CDR3 region is CASSQEPPGTEAYEQYF. CDR3 bases: TGTGCCAGCAGCCAAGAACCTCCTGGGACAGAGGCCTACGAGCAGTACTTC.

The V call is TRBV4-2, the J call TRBJ2-7; no clear D. The CDR3 extends over 12 amino acids. CDR1 and CDR2 (germline): LGHNA, YNFKEQ. V shed 0 bases and J shed 6 bases, with 6 bases lying between them. CDR3 nucleotide sequence: TGTGCCAGCAGCCAAGATGTCTCCGAGCAGTACTTC. This encodes CASSQDVSEQYF.

V usage is TRBV12-2 and J usage is TRBJ1-5; the table's D call TRBD1 went unverified against the DNA. TRBV12-2 is a pseudogene locus. The CDR3 sequence is 21 residues long. CDR3: CASRLASGQDRGEYSNQPQHF. The CDR3 nucleotides are TGTGCAAGTCGCTTAGCGTCTGGGCAGGACAGGGGCGAATATAGCAATCAGCCCCAGCATTTT.

The V and J genes are TRBV30 and TRBJ2-7, with 7 positions matching TRBD1. Germline loops: CDR1 GTSNPN, CDR2 SVGIG (reference sequence). The CDR3 covers 13 residues. The trim removed 5 bases at V and 2 bases at J, leaving 6 bases unmatched. CDR3 in DNA: TGTGCCTGGGCCGGGACAGTAGCCTACGAGCAGTACTTC. Translated: CAWAGTVAYEQYF.

The rearrangement uses TRBV9 and TRBJ2-5, with TRBD1 as a possible D gene (6 bases). Germline-derived CDR1 and CDR2 are SGDLS and YYNGEE. The CDR3 sequence is 15 residues long. V was trimmed by 2 bases and J by 5 bases, leaving 16 bases between them. CDR3 DNA sequence: TGTGCCAGCAGCGTCTTGAATACAGGGATGGAGACCCAGTACTTC. Translation gives CASSVLNTGMETQYF.

The V call is TRBV27, the J call TRBJ2-5, with D possibly matching TRBD2 (6 bases). The CDR3 loop spans 16 amino acids. V was shortened by 4 bases and J by 0 bases, with 15 bases between the two germline ends. Germline V CDR1 and CDR2: MNHEY, SMNVEV (reference sequence). The CDR3 DNA reads TGTGCCAGCAGTTCTGTCGGGAGCCGCTACCAAGAGACCCAGTACTTC. It is translated as CASSSVGSRYQETQYF.

This clone is a singleton in its sample. The CDR3 DNA follows: TGTGCCAGCAGTGAGGGACTAGTCGGGGGTTATGAGCAGTTCTTC. As protein: CASSEGLVGGYEQFF. The chain carries TRBV25-1 and TRBJ2-1; 8 bases are shared with TRBD2. This CDR3 region has 15 residues. V dropped 3 bases and J dropped 8; count of bases not matched to a gene: 9. Germline V CDR1 and CDR2: MGHDK, SYGVNS. The full variable domain, completed using reference TRBV25-1 and TRBJ2-1, is EADIYQTPRYLVIGTGKKITLECSQTMGHDKMYWYQQDPGMELHLIHYSYGVNSTEKGDLSSESTVSRIRTEHFPLTLESARPSHTSQYLCASSEGLVGGYEQFFGPGTRLTVL.

V gene TRBV6-5 combines with J gene TRBJ2-7, with 7 bases fitting TRBD1. The CDR3 spans 14 residues. With V trimmed by 8 bases and J by 1 base, 8 bases remained unmatched. Germline CDR1 reads MNHEY; CDR2 reads SVGAGI. In DNA, the CDR3 is TGTGCCAGCGGGGGCCCGGGACAGTCCTACGAGCAGTACTTC. It translates to CASGGPGQSYEQYF.

The count of this clone is one. J is TRBJ1-4 and V is TRBV10-2; no firm D call. The length of the CDR3 is 14 residues. The V end was cut by 3 bases, the J end by 5 bases, with 10 bases between. Germline assignment: CDR1 WSHSY and CDR2 SAAADI. The CDR3 nucleotides are TGCGCCAGCAGTGATTCTTACGCGAATGAAAAACTGTTTTTT. It specifies CASSDSYANEKLFF.

The genes are TRBV30 and TRBJ2-1, with D tentatively TRBD2 (6 bases). This CDR3 has 13 residues. Trimming removed 1 base from V and 7 bases from J, with 11 bases in between. CDR1 is GTSNPN and CDR2 is SVGIG in the germline V gene (reference sequence). DNA for the CDR3: TGTGCCTGGAGTGATCTGGGGAGGAATGAGCAGTTCTTC. Translated, it gives CAWSDLGRNEQFF.

The chain uses TRBV19 and TRBJ1-1; possibly TRBD1 for D (6 bases). V lost 6 bases, J lost 1 base, and 12 bases lay in between. The CDR3 is 14 residues long. In germline, CDR1 is LNHDA, CDR2 SQIVND (reference sequence). The CDR3 nucleotides are TGTGCCAGTAGCTACACACAGGGGAACACTGAAGCTTTCTTT. Amino acids: CASSYTQGNTEAFF. The variable domain in full, completed from reference TRBV19 and TRBJ1-1, reads DGGITQSPKYLFRKEGQNVTLSCEQNLNHDAMYWYRQDPGQGLRLIYYSQIVNDFQKGDIAEGYSVSREKKESFPLTVTSAQKNPTAFYLCASSYTQGNTEAFFGQGTRLTVV.

Written as DNA, the CDR3 is TGTGCCAGCAGCGCGGACAGGTACATGAACACTGAAGCTTTCTTT. This codes for CASSADRYMNTEAFF. This rearrangement joins TRBV9 to TRBJ1-1, with 7 bases that match TRBD1. The CDR3 is 15 amino acids. V lost 3 bases, J lost 0 bases, and 5 bases stayed unmatched. CDR1 is SGDLS, CDR2 YYNGEE, per germline.